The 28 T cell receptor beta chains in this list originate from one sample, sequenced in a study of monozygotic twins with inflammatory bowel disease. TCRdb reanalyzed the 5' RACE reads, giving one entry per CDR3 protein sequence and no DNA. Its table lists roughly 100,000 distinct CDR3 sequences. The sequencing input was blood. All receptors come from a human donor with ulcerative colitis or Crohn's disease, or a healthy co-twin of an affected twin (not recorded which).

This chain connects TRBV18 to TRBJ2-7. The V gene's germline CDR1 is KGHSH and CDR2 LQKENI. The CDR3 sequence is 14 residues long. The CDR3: CASSPTGSSYEQYF.

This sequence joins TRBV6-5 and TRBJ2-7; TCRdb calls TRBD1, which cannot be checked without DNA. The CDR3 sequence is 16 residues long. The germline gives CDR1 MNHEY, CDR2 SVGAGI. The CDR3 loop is CASSYTIPGQSYEQYF.

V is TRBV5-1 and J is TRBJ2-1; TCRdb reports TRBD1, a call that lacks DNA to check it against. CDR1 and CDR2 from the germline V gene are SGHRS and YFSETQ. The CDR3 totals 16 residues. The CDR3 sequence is CASSSDGQGLDNEQFF.

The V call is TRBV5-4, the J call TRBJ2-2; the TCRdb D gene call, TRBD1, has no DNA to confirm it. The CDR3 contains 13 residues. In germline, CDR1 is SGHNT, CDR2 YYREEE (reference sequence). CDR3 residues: CASRQGNTGELFF. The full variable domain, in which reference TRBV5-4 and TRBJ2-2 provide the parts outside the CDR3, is ETGVTQSPTHLIKTRGQQVTLRCSSQSGHNTVSWYQQALGQGPQFIFQYYREEENGRGNFPPRFSGLQFPNYSSELNVNALELDDSALYLCASRQGNTGELFFGEGSRLTVL.

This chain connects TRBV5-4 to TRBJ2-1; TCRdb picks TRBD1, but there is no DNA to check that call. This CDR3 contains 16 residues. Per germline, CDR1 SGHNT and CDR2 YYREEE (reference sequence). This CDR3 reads CASSRSGTRQGAEQFF.

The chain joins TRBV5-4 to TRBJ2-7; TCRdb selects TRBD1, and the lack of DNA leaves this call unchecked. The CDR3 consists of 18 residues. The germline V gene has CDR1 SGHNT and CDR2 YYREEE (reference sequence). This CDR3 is CASSPAAGKARSPYEQYF.

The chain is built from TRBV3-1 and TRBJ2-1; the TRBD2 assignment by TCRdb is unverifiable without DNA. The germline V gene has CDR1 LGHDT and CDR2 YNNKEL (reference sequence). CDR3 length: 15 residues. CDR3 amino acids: CASSQGLAGGSYEFF.

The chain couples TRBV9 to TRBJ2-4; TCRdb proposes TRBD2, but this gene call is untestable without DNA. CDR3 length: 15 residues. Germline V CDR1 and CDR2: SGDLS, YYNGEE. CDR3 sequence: CASSASLQGRDIQYF.

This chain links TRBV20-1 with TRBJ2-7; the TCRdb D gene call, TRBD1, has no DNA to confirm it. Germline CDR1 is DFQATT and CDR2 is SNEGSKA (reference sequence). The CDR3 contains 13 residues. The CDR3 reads CSATTGASYEQYF.

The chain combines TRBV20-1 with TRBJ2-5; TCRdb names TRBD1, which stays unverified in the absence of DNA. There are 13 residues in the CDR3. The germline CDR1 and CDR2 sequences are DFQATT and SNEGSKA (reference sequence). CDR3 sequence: CSELRGKQETQYF.

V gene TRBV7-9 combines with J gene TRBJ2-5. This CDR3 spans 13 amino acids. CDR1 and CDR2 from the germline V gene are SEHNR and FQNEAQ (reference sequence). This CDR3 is CASSPTFMETQYF.

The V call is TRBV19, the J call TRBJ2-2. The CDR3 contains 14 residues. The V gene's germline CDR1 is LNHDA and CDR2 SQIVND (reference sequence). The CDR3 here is CASSIDTNTGELFF.

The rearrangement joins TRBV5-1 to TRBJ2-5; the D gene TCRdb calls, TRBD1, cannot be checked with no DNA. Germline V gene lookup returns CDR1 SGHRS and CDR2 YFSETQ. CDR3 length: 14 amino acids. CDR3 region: CASSSGTHKGTQYF. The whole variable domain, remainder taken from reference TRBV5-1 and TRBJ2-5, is KAGVTQTPRYLIKTRGQQVTLSCSPISGHRSVSWYQQTPGQGLQFLFEYFSETQRNKGNFPGRFSGRQFSNSRSEMNVSTLELGDSALYLCASSSGTHKGTQYFGPGTRLLVL.

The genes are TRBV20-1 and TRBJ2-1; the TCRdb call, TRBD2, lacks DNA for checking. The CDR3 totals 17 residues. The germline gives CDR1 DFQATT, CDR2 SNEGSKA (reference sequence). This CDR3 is CSARERTSGTSYNEQFF.

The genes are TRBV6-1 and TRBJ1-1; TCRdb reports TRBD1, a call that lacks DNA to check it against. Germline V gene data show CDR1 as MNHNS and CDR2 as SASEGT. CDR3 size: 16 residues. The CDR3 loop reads CASRDNWDRGGTEAFF.

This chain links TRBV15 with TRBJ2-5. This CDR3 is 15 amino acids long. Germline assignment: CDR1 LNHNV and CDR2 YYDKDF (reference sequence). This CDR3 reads CATSRAVFVQETQYF.

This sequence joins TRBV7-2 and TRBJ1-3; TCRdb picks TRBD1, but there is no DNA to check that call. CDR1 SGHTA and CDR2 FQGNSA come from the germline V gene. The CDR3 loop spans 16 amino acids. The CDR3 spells CASSLEARVSGNTIYF.

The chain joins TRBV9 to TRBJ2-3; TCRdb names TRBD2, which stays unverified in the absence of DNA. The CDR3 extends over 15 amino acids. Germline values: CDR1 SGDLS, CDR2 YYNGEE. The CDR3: CASSVGGQNTDTQYF.

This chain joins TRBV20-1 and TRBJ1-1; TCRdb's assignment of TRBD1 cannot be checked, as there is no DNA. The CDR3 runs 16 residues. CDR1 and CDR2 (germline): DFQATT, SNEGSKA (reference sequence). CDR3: CSAINPRGREYTEAFF.

The CDR3 loop reads CASSTGAGANVLTF. This chain joins TRBV14 and TRBJ2-6; absent DNA, TCRdb's TRBD1 call cannot be checked. The CDR3 has 14 amino acids. In germline, CDR1 is SGHDN, CDR2 FVKESK.

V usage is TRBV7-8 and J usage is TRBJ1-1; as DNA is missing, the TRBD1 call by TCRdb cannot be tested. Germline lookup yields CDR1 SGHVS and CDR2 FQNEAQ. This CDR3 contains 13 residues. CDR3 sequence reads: CASSPWGGSEAFF.

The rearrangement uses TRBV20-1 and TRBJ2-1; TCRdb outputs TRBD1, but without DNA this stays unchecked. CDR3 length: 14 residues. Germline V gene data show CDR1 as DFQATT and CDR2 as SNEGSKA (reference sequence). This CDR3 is CSARDPFGGGSQFF.

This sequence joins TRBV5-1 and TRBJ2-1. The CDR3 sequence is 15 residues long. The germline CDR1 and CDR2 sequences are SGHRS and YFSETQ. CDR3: CASSSTSSSYNEQFF.

CDR3 amino acids: CSGAEKYEQFF. V is TRBV29-1 and J is TRBJ2-1. Germline lookup yields CDR1 SQVTM and CDR2 ANQGSEA. The CDR3 is 11 amino acids.

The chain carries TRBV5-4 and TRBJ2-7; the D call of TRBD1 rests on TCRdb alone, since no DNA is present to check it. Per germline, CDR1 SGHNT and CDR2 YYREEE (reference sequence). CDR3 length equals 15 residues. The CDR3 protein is CASSLGSGGGYEQYF.

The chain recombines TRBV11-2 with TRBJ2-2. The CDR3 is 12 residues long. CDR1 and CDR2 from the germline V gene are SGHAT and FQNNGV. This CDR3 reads CASSFVTGELFF.

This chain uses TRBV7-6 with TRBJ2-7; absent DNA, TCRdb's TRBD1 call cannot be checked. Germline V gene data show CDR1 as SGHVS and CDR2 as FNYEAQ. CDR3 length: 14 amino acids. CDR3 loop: CAGSLNQGINEQYF.

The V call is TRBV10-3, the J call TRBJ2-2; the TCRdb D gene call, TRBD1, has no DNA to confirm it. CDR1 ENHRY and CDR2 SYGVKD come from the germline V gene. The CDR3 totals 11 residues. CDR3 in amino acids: CATRGIGELFF.